The rows below give T cell receptor beta chains drawn from one sample of a study of identical twins. TCRdb redid the calling of the 5' RACE reads with MiXCR, one entry per CDR3 protein. The table includes approximately 890,000 distinct CDR3 sequences, 12% detected once. The data also belong to a second study, concerning yellow fever vaccine responses in identical twins.

The sample consisted of PBMCs. All receptors come from a woman under 30 in good health. CDR3s include the opening cysteine and the closing phenylalanine or tryptophan. Fields, in order: D gene, J gene, clone size, V gene, CDR3 DNA, CDR3 protein. A D gene is named only where the DNA matches it firmly. The size field is filled for only some rows; it gives once, few, many or a size class.

-	TRBJ2-6	few	TRBV7-9	TGTACCAGCAGCCGCCTCGAAAACTCTGGGGCCAACGTCCTGACTTTC	CTSSRLENSGANVLTF
-	TRBJ1-1	-	TRBV12-5	TGTGCTAGTGGTTTGCAGCCCGGGCGAACTGAAGCTTTCTTT	CASGLQPGRTEAFF
-	TRBJ1-5	many	TRBV20-1	TGCAGTGCAGGGACGTCAAATCAGCCCCAGCATTTT	CSAGTSNQPQHF
-	TRBJ2-3	-	TRBV27	TGTGCCAGCAGTCCGCGCTGGGGGGGGGGCCAGCTCACAGATACGCAGTATTTT	CASSPRWGGGQLTDTQYF
TRBD1	TRBJ2-7	-	TRBV18	TGTGCCAGCTCACCACTTAGCAGGACAGGGAACTACGAGCAGTACTTC	CASSPLSRTGNYEQYF
-	TRBJ2-1	many	TRBV5-1	TGCGCCAGCAGCTTGGTGAGGGCTTCCACCTACAATGAGCAGTTCTTC	CASSLVRASTYNEQFF
-	TRBJ1-1	-	TRBV2	TGTGCCAGCAGTGCTCAGAAGAACACTGAAGCTTTCTTT	CASSAQKNTEAFF
-	TRBJ1-1	few	TRBV6-5	TGTGCCAGCAGTTACGCAGACCAGAACACTGAAGCTTTCTTT	CASSYADQNTEAFF
-	TRBJ2-1	many	TRBV12-3/TRBV12-4	TGTGCCAGCAAAAAGTCAGGGTGGATGCACTCCTACAATGAGCAGTTCTTC	CASKKSGWMHSYNEQFF
TRBD1	TRBJ1-1	few	TRBV6-1	TGTGCCAGCACAGACAGGGGCGTGAACACTGAAGCTTTCTTT	CASTDRGVNTEAFF
TRBD1	TRBJ2-3	few	TRBV10-3	TGTGCCATCAGTTATACTCCGGGACAGGGATCCGGCCCGCAGTATTTT	CAISYTPGQGSGPQYF
-	TRBJ2-1	-	TRBV3-1	TGTGCCAGCAGCCAAGATAGTGGCCTCCTTCACAATGAGCAGTTCTTC	CASSQDSGLLHNEQFF
-	TRBJ2-5	few	TRBV20-1	TGCAGTGCGAGGGGGGCCCGGCAAGAGACCCAGTACTTC	CSARGARQETQYF
TRBD2	TRBJ2-2	few	TRBV6-1	TGTGCCAGCAGCCACGGGGGGCTAGCGGGAGACACCGGGGAGCTGTTTTTT	CASSHGGLAGDTGELFF
-	TRBJ2-5	many	TRBV7-9	TGTGCCAGCAGCCCAAGCGGAGGGTACCAAGAGACCCAGTACTTC	CASSPSGGYQETQYF
-	TRBJ1-3	-	TRBV29-1	TGCAGCGTTGAATCGTGGACGCACTCTGGAAACACCATATATTTT	CSVESWTHSGNTIYF
-	TRBJ1-1	-	TRBV12-3/TRBV12-4	TGTGCCAGCAGTCCGTACATTATGAGGCCGGATGAAGCTTTCTTT	CASSPYIMRPDEAFF
-	TRBJ2-1	few	TRBV7-9	TGTGCCAGCAGCTTCGCCGGGCAGGGGGAGCAGTTCTTC	CASSFAGQGEQFF
TRBD2	TRBJ2-7	-	TRBV27	TGTGCCAGCAGTTTAGCGGGAGAGGTCCGTAGCTACGAGCAGTACTTC	CASSLAGEVRSYEQYF
-	TRBJ1-5	many	TRBV6-1	TGTGCCAGCCGGGGGGCAGGTAATCAGCCCCAGCATTTT	CASRGAGNQPQHF
TRBD2	TRBJ2-7	many	TRBV12-3/TRBV12-4	TGTGCCAGCAGCTTAGGACTAGCGGGGAACTACGAGCAGTACTTC	CASSLGLAGNYEQYF
-	TRBJ2-5	few	TRBV29-1	TGCAGCGTTGAAGACTATCTAGCTCAAGAGACCCAGTACTTC	CSVEDYLAQETQYF
TRBD1	TRBJ2-6	-	TRBV19	TGTGCCAGCAGTATCCCGGGACAGGCGATCTCTGGGGCCAACGTCCTGACTTTC	CASSIPGQAISGANVLTF
TRBD2	TRBJ2-3	-	TRBV4-2	TGTGCCAGCAGCCAAGGACCGACTAGCGGGGACACAGATACGCAGTATTTT	CASSQGPTSGDTDTQYF
TRBD1	TRBJ1-2	many	TRBV12-3/TRBV12-4	TGTGCCAGCGTAAAGACAGGGGGCGACTATGGCTACACCTTC	CASVKTGGDYGYTF
-	TRBJ2-2	few	TRBV29-1	TGCAACGGGAGGAACACCGGGGAGCTGTTTTTT	CNGRNTGELFF
-	TRBJ2-3	-	TRBV5-8	TGTGCCAGCAGACCCATGCTCCTCTTCTCGCAGTATTTT	CASRPMLLFSQYF
-	TRBJ2-5	many	TRBV5-1	TGCGCCAGCAGGTCAGGGATGCGGGAGACCCAGTACTTC	CASRSGMRETQYF
-	TRBJ2-1	-	TRBV29-1	TGCAGCGCCCAGGGGGGAGGGGGCCTATATCTGAATGAGCAGTTCTTC	CSAQGGGGLYLNEQFF
-	TRBJ1-2	-	TRBV7-9	TGTGCCAGCAGCTTAGATCGGGGGGTGCACTATGGCTACACCTTC	CASSLDRGVHYGYTF
TRBD2	TRBJ2-1	many	TRBV24-1	TGTGCCACCAGTCTAGCGGGAGGGGGCAATGAGCAGTTCTTC	CATSLAGGGNEQFF
-	TRBJ2-4	few	TRBV7-9	TGTGCCAGCAGCTTCGGGGGCACTTTGGCCAAAAACATTCAGTACTTC	CASSFGGTLAKNIQYF
-	TRBJ1-6	-	TRBV20-1	TGCAGTGCGTTTCAGGGTCGCGGTAATTCACCCCTCCACTTT	CSAFQGRGNSPLHF
TRBD1	TRBJ2-7	once	TRBV6-1	TGTGCCAGCATGCCCCGGGACAGGGGGTCCTACGAGCAGTACTTC	CASMPRDRGSYEQYF
-	TRBJ2-1	-	TRBV11-2	TGTGCCAGCAACTTAGTAGGGGGTGAGCAGTTCTTC	CASNLVGGEQFF
TRBD2	TRBJ2-1	many	TRBV14	TGTGCCAGCAGCGTGGGACTATCGAGCTCCTACAATGAGCAGTTCTTC	CASSVGLSSSYNEQFF
TRBD1	TRBJ2-2	-	TRBV5-1	TGCGCCAGCAGCTTCCGGGACAGGGGGCTCATGACCGGGGAGCTGTTTTTT	CASSFRDRGLMTGELFF
-	TRBJ2-1	few	TRBV6-4	TGTGCCAGCAGTGTCGCAGGGGGGGCCAAGAAGAATGAGCAGTTCTTC	CASSVAGGAKKNEQFF
TRBD1	TRBJ2-2	-	TRBV10-3	TGTGCCACAGACGCCGGGACAGGGCATACCAACACCGGGGAGCTGTTTTTT	CATDAGTGHTNTGELFF
-	TRBJ1-6	few	TRBV7-9	TGTGCCAGCAGCTTTCAGGATCGGTCACCCCTCCACTTT	CASSFQDRSPLHF